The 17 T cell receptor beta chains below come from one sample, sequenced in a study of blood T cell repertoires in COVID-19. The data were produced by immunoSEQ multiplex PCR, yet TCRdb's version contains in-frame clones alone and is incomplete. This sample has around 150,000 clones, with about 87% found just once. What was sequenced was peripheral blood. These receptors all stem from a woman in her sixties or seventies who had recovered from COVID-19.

The CDR3 bases are TGTGCCAGCAGCTCAATCGACAGGGGTTATAATTCACCCCTCCACTTT. Amino acids: CASSSIDRGYNSPLHF. The V call is TRBV11-2, the J call TRBJ1-6; 8 nucleotides agree with TRBD1. Germline V CDR1 and CDR2: SGHAT, FQNNGV. Trimming cost V 4 bases and J 4 bases; bases outside gene matches: 6. This CDR3 spans 16 amino acids.

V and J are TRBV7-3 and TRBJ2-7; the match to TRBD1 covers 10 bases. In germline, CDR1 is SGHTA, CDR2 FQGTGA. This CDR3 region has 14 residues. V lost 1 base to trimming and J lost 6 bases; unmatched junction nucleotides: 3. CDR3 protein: CASSLRQGAVEQYF. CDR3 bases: TGTGCCAGCAGCTTAAGACAGGGGGCGGTCGAGCAGTACTTC.

The CDR3 is CASSIDGAPDSLYGYTF. In DNA form, the CDR3 reads TGTGCCAGTAGTATAGATGGGGCGCCGGACAGCCTCTATGGCTACACCTTC. The chain uses TRBV19 and TRBJ1-2; a possible D gene is TRBD1 (6 bases). Germline assignment: CDR1 LNHDA and CDR2 SQIVND (reference sequence). The CDR3 runs to 17 residues. V shed 0 bases and J shed 4 bases, with 18 bases lying between them.

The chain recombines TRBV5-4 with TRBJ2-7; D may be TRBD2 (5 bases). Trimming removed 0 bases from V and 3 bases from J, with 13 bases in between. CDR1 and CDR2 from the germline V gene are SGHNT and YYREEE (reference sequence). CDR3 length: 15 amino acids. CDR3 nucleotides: TGTGCCAGCAGCTTGGTGGCGGGCCAAGACTACGAGCAGTACTTC. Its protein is CASSLVAGQDYEQYF. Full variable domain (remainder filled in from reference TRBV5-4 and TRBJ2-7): ETGVTQSPTHLIKTRGQQVTLRCSSQSGHNTVSWYQQALGQGPQFIFQYYREEENGRGNFPPRFSGLQFPNYSSELNVNALELDDSALYLCASSLVAGQDYEQYFGPGTRLTVT.

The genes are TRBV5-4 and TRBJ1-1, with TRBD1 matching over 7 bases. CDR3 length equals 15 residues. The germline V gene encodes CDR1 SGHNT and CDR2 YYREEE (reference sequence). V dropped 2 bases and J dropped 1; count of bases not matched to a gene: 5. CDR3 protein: CASSFYRGGNTEAFF. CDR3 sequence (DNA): TGTGCCAGCAGCTTTTACAGGGGCGGGAACACTGAAGCTTTCTTT.

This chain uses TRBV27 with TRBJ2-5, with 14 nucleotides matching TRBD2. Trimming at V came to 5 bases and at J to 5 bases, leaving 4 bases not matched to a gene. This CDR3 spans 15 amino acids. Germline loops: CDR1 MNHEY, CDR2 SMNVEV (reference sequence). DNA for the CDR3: TGTGCCAGCAGTGGACTAGCGGGGGGCGAGGAGACCCAGTACTTC. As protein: CASSGLAGGEETQYF.

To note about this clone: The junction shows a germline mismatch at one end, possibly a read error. The CDR3 region is CARTLVGGWREKLFF. DNA for the CDR3: TGTGCCAGAACCTTGGTGGGAGGTTGGAGGGAAAAACTGTTTTTT. The V gene is TRBV5-3, the J gene TRBJ1-4; D is unresolved. Being an ORF, TRBV5-3 has a function that is uncertain. This CDR3 spans 15 amino acids.

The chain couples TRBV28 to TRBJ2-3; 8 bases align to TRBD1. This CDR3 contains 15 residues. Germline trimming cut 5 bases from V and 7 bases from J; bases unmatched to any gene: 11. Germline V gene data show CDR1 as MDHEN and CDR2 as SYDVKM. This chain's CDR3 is CASSPWDRKEYTQYF. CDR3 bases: TGTGCCAGCAGTCCCTGGGACAGGAAGGAGTATACGCAGTATTTT.

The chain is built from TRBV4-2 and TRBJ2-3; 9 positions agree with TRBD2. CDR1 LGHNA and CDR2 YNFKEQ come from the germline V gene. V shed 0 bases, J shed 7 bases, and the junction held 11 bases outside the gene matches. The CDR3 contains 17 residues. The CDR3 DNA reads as TGTGCCAGCAGCCAAGAAGGCGGGGGGGCGGGTCGGTATACGCAGTATTTT. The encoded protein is CASSQEGGGAGRYTQYF.

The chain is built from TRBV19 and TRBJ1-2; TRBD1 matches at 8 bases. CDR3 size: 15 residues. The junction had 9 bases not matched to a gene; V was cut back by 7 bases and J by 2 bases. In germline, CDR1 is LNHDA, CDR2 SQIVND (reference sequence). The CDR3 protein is CASTLRQGTNYGYTF. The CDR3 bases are TGTGCCAGTACCCTGCGACAGGGGACCAACTATGGCTACACCTTC.

The CDR3 region is CASSTSTGNTEAFF. CDR3 bases: TGTGCCAGCAGCACTTCGACAGGAAACACTGAAGCTTTCTTT. J is TRBJ1-1 and V is TRBV6-5; maybe TRBD1 (6 bases). CDR1 is MNHEY and CDR2 is SVGAGI in the germline V gene. The V end lost 6 bases, the J end lost 2 bases, and 13 bases lay between the germline ends. This CDR3 region has 14 residues.

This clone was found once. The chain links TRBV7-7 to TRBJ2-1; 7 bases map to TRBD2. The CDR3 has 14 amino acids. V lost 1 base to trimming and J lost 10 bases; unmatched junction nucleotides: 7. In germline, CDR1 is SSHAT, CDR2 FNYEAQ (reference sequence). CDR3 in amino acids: CASSLGLGGYEQFF. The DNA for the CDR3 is TGTGCCAGCAGCTTAGGTCTGGGAGGGTACGAGCAGTTCTTC. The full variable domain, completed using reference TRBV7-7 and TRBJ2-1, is GAGVSQSPRYKVTKRGQDVTLRCDPISSHATLYWYQQALGQGPEFLTYFNYEAQPDKSGLPSDRFSAERPEGSISTLTIQRTEQRDSAMYRCASSLGLGGYEQFFGPGTRLTVL.

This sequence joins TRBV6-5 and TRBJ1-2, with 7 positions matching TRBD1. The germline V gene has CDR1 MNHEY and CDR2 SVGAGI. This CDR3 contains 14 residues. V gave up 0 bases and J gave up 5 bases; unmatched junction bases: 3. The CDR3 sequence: CASSYSSRGYGYTF. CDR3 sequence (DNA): TGTGCCAGCAGTTACTCGTCCAGGGGGTATGGCTACACCTTC.

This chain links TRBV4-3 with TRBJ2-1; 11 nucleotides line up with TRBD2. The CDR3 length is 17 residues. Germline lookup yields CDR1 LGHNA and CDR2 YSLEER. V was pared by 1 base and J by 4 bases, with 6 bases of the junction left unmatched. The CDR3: CASSQGFSSGGYNEQFF. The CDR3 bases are TGCGCCAGCAGCCAAGGGTTCTCTAGCGGGGGGTACAATGAGCAGTTCTTC.

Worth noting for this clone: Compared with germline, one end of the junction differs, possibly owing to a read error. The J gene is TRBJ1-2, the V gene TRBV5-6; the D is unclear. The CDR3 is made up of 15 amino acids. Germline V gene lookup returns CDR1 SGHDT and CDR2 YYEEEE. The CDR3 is CASSLDGRPHYGYTF. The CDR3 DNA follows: TGTGCCAGCAGCTTGGATGGCCGGCCCCACTATGGCTACACCTTT. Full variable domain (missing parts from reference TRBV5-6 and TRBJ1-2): DAGVTQSPTHLIKTRGQQVTLRCSPKSGHDTVSWYQQALGQGPQFIFQYYEEEERQRGNFPDRFSGHQFPNYSSELNVNALLLGDSALYLCASSLDGRPHYGYTFGSGTRLTVV.

The CDR3 DNA reads TGTGCCAGCAGCTTGAGTGTCTTAGCCAAAAACATTCAGTACTTC. This translates into CASSLSVLAKNIQYF. V usage is TRBV7-9 and J usage is TRBJ2-4, with unresolved D. The ends were cut back, 3 bases at V and 0 bases at J, with 9 bases in the middle. The germline V gene has CDR1 SEHNR and CDR2 FQNEAQ (reference sequence). The CDR3 consists of 15 residues. The full variable domain, with the rest looked up from reference TRBV7-9 and TRBJ2-4, is DTGVSQNPRHKITKRGQNVTFRCDPISEHNRLYWYRQTLGQGPEFLTYFQNEAQLEKSRLLSDRFSAERPKGSFSTLEIQRTEQGDSAMYLCASSLSVLAKNIQYFGAGTRLSVL.

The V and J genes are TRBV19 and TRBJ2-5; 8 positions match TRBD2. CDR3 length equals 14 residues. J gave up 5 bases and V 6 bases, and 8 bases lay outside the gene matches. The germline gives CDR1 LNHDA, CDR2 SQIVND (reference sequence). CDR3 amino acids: CASRERGPPETQYF. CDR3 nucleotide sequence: TGTGCCAGTAGGGAGCGGGGGCCTCCCGAGACCCAGTACTTC.